Listed here are 12 T cell receptor beta chains from one sample, sequenced in a study of blood T cell repertoires in COVID-19. Sequencing was performed with immunoSEQ multiplex PCR; in TCRdb, only in-frame clones are kept and a portion is missing. The sample has about 68,000 clones; approximately 85% are singletons. What was sequenced was peripheral blood. These TCRs come from a man aged 50 or older with acute or convalescent COVID-19.

The chain carries TRBV6-5 and TRBJ2-7; TRBD2 matches 9 bases. CDR1 is MNHEY and CDR2 is SVGAGI in the germline V gene. Unmatched junction bases numbered 8, after V lost 6 bases and J lost 2 bases. The CDR3 extends over 15 amino acids. CDR3 in amino acids: CASRATSGHTYEQYV. The CDR3 bases are TGTGCCAGCAGAGCCACTAGCGGGCACACCTACGAGCAGTACGTC.

V is TRBV11-1 and J is TRBJ2-3; no reliable D call. Germline V CDR1 and CDR2: SGHAT, FQDESV (reference sequence). The CDR3 totals 15 residues. V was shortened by 1 base and J by 1 base, with 9 bases between the two germline ends. The CDR3 region is CASSLGGGGTDTQYF. The CDR3 nucleotides read TGTGCCAGCAGCTTAGGAGGTGGTGGCACAGATACGCAGTATTTT.

The rearrangement links TRBV4-2 to TRBJ2-7; 10 bases agree with TRBD1. This CDR3 region has 14 residues. V lost 4 bases to trimming and J lost 5 bases; unmatched junction nucleotides: 5. Germline-derived CDR1 and CDR2 are LGHNA and YNFKEQ. This CDR3 reads CASSPGTGDHEQYF. The CDR3 DNA is TGTGCCAGCAGCCCCGGGACAGGGGATCACGAGCAGTACTTC.

DNA for the CDR3: TGTGCCAGCAGCTTAGCAAGGGGGCGGGCCGGGGAGCTGTTTTTT. This sequence encodes CASSLARGRAGELFF. The chain is built from TRBV7-6 and TRBJ2-2, with 7 bases aligning to TRBD1. CDR3 length: 15 amino acids. The V and J ends lost 0 bases and 6 bases, in that order; junction bases with no gene match: 4. The V gene's germline CDR1 is SGHVS and CDR2 FNYEAQ.

This clone was detected only a few times. CDR3 region: CASSPQGLGGASETQYF. The CDR3 nucleotides are TGTGCCAGCTCACCACAAGGGTTAGGGGGCGCATCGGAGACCCAGTACTTC. The rearrangement uses TRBV18 and TRBJ2-5, with 7 bases aligning to TRBD1. The germline CDR1 and CDR2 sequences are KGHSH and LQKENI. Losses at the gene ends were 1 base for V and 5 bases for J; bases not matched to a gene: 13. This CDR3 contains 17 residues. The full variable domain, in which reference TRBV18 and TRBJ2-5 provide the parts outside the CDR3, is NAGVMQNPRHLVRRRGQEARLRCSPMKGHSHVYWYRQLPEEGLKFMVYLQKENIIDESGMPKERFSAEFPKEGPSILRIQQVVRGDSAAYFCASSPQGLGGASETQYFGPGTRLLVL.

The chain combines TRBV6-1 with TRBJ2-7; the D gene is possibly TRBD2 (5 bases). V lost 4 bases and J 2 bases, leaving 9 bases between the germline ends. This CDR3 is 13 amino acids long. CDR1 and CDR2 (germline): MNHNS, SASEGT. The CDR3 reads CASSVEATYEQYF. The CDR3 bases are TGTGCCAGCAGTGTGGAGGCTACCTACGAGCAGTACTTC.

V and J are TRBV9 and TRBJ2-7, with 8 bases fitting TRBD2. From germline, CDR1 is SGDLS and CDR2 YYNGEE. CDR3 size: 14 residues. V was pared by 4 bases and J by 5 bases, with 8 bases of the junction left unmatched. For the CDR3, the DNA is TGTGCCAGCAGCCCCCGGGATAGCGGGGACGAGCAGTACGTC. Translation: CASSPRDSGDEQYV.

V is TRBV18 and J is TRBJ2-5, with 10 bases that match TRBD2. The CDR3 length is 17 residues. Germline-derived CDR1 and CDR2 are KGHSH and LQKENI. The V gene end was trimmed by 4 bases and the J gene end by 1 base; junction bases not matched to a gene: 9. This CDR3 reads CASSLFPQRGGQETQYF. For the CDR3, the DNA is TGTGCCAGCTCACTTTTTCCCCAGCGGGGGGGCCAAGAGACCCAGTACTTC.

The V and J genes are TRBV23-1 and TRBJ2-3; 8 bases line up with TRBD2. TRBV23-1 counts as an open reading frame of uncertain function. CDR3 length: 17 amino acids. J was trimmed by 8 bases and V by 0 bases; bases with no gene match: 13. The CDR3 sequence: CASSQSELAASVGTQYF. In DNA, the CDR3 is TGCGCCAGCAGTCAATCGGAACTAGCGGCCTCCGTCGGTACGCAGTATTTT.

This chain uses TRBV5-3 with TRBJ2-3, with TRBD2 identical over 12 bases. Being an ORF, TRBV5-3 has a function that is uncertain. Losses at the gene ends were 2 bases for V and 1 base for J; bases not matched to a gene: 14. This CDR3 is built from 20 residues. The CDR3 region is CARSFWDLAGGPVGTDTQYF. Here the CDR3 DNA reads TGTGCCAGAAGCTTTTGGGATCTAGCGGGGGGGCCCGTTGGCACAGATACGCAGTATTTT.

V gene TRBV9 combines with J gene TRBJ2-1; 8 bases are a match to TRBD2. The CDR3 loop spans 16 amino acids. The germline CDR1 and CDR2 sequences are SGDLS and YYNGEE. V was clipped by 0 bases and J by 2 bases; unmatched bases: 4. CDR3 amino acids: CASSVGGGQTYNEQFF. For the CDR3, the DNA is TGTGCCAGCAGCGTAGGCGGGGGGCAGACCTACAATGAGCAGTTCTTC.

The gene calls are TRBV2 and TRBJ2-5; 13 nucleotides line up with TRBD2. Trimming cost V 8 bases and J 4 bases; bases outside gene matches: 7. The germline CDR1 and CDR2 sequences are SNHLY and FYNNEI. This CDR3 has 15 amino acids. CDR3 amino acids: CASEGTSGVLETQYF. CDR3 in DNA: TGTGCCAGCGAAGGGACTAGCGGGGTGTTAGAGACCCAGTACTTC.